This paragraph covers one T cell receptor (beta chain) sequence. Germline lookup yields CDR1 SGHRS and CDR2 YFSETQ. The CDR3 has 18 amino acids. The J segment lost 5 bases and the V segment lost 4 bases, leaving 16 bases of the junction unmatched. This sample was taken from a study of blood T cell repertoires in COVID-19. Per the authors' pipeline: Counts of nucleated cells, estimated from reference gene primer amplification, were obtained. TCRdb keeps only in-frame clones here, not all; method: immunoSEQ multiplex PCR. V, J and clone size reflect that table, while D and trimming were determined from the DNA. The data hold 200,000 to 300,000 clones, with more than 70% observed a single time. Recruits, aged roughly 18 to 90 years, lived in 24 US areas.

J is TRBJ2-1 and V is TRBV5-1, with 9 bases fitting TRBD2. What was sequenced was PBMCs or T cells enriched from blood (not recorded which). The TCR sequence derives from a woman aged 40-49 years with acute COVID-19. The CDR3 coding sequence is TGCGCCAGCAGCCTATACCCGAATCTAGCGGGGTACAACAATGAGCAGTTCTTC. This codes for CASSLYPNLAGYNNEQFF.